The present TCR beta chain was sequenced within a study of shared clonotypes between healthy human individuals. Study details: Participating donors consisted of a couple of women and a few men aged 18 to 49. Three plates each covered CD4 naive and memory; CD8 naive two, CD8 memory one.

TCRdb's table, derived via immunoSEQ multiplex PCR, lists solely in-frame clones and lacks some. The sample contains about 2 million clones, approximately 94% of which appear only once. Of note for this clone: Its antigen is currently unknown.

Terminally differentiated effector memory CD45RA+ cells were excluded from the naive CD8 cells, which were CD45RO-negative and positively selected for CCR7. Overall study results and limits: Limitation of the genetic and exposure-history diversity represented came from the few donors. Several donors held about 5% of naive CD4 clonotypes in common.

Germline V gene lookup returns CDR1 MGHRA and CDR2 YSYEKL. The trim removed 3 bases at V and 6 bases at J, leaving 8 bases unmatched. The CDR3 consists of 15 residues. This receptor was obtained from a man between 18 and 29 years old in good health. The chain combines TRBV4-1 with TRBJ1-1; 9 bases line up with TRBD1. Sequencing input: naive CD8+ T cells sorted from blood. The CDR3 sequence: CASSQATGGGAEAFF. DNA of the CDR3: TGCGCCAGCAGCCAGGCCACAGGGGGCGGAGCTGAAGCTTTCTTT.